This T cell receptor (beta chain) was retrieved from a study of T-cell memory formation after mild COVID-19. This clonotype was counted between two and nine times. What it binds is unknown. Study-wide results and caveats: CD4/CD8 balance held among clones contracting day 15 to 85, and later expanders leaned CD4+. Some responding clones appeared in pre-infection memory, suggesting cross-reactive memory joined. Clonal second-wave expansions that peaked on day 37 had unconfirmed SARS-CoV-2 specificity.

MiXCR was run by TCRdb on the 5' RACE reads, yielding one entry per CDR3 protein. This table holds roughly 610,000 distinct CDR3 sequences, roughly a sixth found once. This CDR3 is built from 13 residues. Trimming cost V 8 bases and J 6 bases; bases outside gene matches: 9. Germline CDR1 is SGHVS and CDR2 is FNYEAQ. This sequence originates from an adult woman who had mild COVID-19 (a few samples of this study predate the infection). Cell type and time point are not known. What was sequenced was PBMCs or a T cell subset sorted from them (not recorded which). The rearrangement joins TRBV7-6 to TRBJ2-7; TRBD2 agrees at 8 bases. The CDR3 sequence is CASSQREFSEQYF. The CDR3 DNA follows: TGTGCCAGCTCTCAGCGGGAGTTCTCCGAGCAGTACTTC.